This is a list of T cell receptor beta chains from one sample in a study of blood T cell repertoires in COVID-19. Sequenced by immunoSEQ multiplex PCR; TCRdb stores in-frame clones only, minus some. The table has approximately 200,000 clones, roughly nine tenths seen once. The sample taken for sequencing was PBMCs or T cells enriched from blood (not recorded which). Receptors were obtained from a woman in her twenties or thirties who had recovered from COVID-19. The CDR3 runs from the conserved cysteine through the conserved F or W. Expanded clones get a size class; other rows say once, few or many, or leave the size out.

V gene	clone size	J gene	CDR3 protein
TRBV7-9	.	TRBJ2-7	CASGTGRAYEQYF
TRBV13	once	TRBJ1-2	CASSPDVNPANYGYTF
TRBV19	.	TRBJ2-1	CASSLGGSSYNEQFF
TRBV30	once	TRBJ2-5	CAWRTSGGAPETQYF
TRBV11-3	.	TRBJ2-5	CASSLNGGRAEETQYF
TRBV12-3/TRBV12-4	.	TRBJ2-7	CASSLSDTYEQYF
TRBV9	.	TRBJ1-3	CASSRGAAGNTIYF
TRBV4-3	.	TRBJ1-3	CASSPYRGTGNTIYF
TRBV29-1	.	TRBJ1-6	CSVGESYNSPLHF
TRBV6-5	.	TRBJ1-2	CASRGQGEANYGYTF
TRBV7-3	.	TRBJ2-7	CASSLFQFYEQYF
TRBV24-1	.	TRBJ2-3	CATSDSRTRLAGDPDTQYF
TRBV7-2	once	TRBJ1-2	CASSLTVYGYTF
TRBV13	.	TRBJ1-1	CASSSTGVAEAFF
TRBV5-8	few	TRBJ1-2	CASSGGQALYYGYTF
TRBV7-9	.	TRBJ1-2	CASSLQKANYGYTF
TRBV24-1	.	TRBJ1-4	CATSDQGEVEKLFF
TRBV2	.	TRBJ2-3	CASDRASTDTQYF
TRBV11-2	.	TRBJ2-6	CASSYPGGPGANVLTF
TRBV5-4	.	TRBJ1-5	CASSLDGQGNQPQHF
TRBV4-3	.	TRBJ2-2	CASSQESRTATGELFF
TRBV4-3	.	TRBJ2-6	CASSHAYLTGTRANVLTF
TRBV30	.	TRBJ1-4	CAWSPGGVEKLFF
TRBV11-2	.	TRBJ2-5	CASRPDGLAGETQYF
TRBV18	.	TRBJ1-5	CASSPGDRGPYSNQPQHF
TRBV4-2	.	TRBJ1-5	CASSQGDRGRQPQHF
TRBV27	.	TRBJ2-5	CASSLHPGTAGETQYF
TRBV24-1	.	TRBJ2-5	CATSDADRGGETQYF
TRBV4-1	.	TRBJ1-4	CASSQERTGGREKLFF
TRBV28	.	TRBJ1-2	CASSLGRAQYGYTF
TRBV14	.	TRBJ2-7	CASSPHRGAGGYEQYF
TRBV7-9	.	TRBJ2-5	CASTLGGGQETQYF
TRBV25-1	once	TRBJ1-6	CASSEPSSPLHF
TRBV5-1	many	TRBJ1-1	CASSFGWAGTEAFF
TRBV28	.	TRBJ2-7	CASSPGVAGRREQYF
TRBV6-5	.	TRBJ2-7	CASSYSRYEQYF
TRBV27	.	TRBJ2-7	CASSPMTGPRSVSEQYF
TRBV12-3/TRBV12-4	once	TRBJ1-2	CASTLDRGDGYTF
TRBV28	once	TRBJ1-2	CASSPAGVQDYGYTF
TRBV19	many	TRBJ1-2	CASSMGQGWTYGYTF
TRBV7-2	.	TRBJ2-2	CASSFSGTRGDTGELFF
TRBV7-3	.	TRBJ2-1	CASSPSGSSYNEQFF